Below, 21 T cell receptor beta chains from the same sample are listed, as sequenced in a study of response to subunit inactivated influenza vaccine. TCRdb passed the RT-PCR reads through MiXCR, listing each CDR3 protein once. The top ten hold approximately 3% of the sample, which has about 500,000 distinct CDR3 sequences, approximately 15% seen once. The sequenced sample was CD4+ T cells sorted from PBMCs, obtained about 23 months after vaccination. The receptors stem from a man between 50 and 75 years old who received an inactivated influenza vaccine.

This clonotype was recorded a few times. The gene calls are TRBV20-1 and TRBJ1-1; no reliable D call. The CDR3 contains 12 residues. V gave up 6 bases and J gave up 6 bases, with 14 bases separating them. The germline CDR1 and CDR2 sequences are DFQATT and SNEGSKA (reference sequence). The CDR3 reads CSAIPPTPEAFF. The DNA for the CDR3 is TGCAGTGCGATTCCCCCGACTCCTGAAGCTTTCTTT.

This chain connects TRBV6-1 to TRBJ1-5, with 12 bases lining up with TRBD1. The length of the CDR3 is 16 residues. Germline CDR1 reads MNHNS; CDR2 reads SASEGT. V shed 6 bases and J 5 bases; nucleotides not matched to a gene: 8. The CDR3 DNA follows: TGTGCCAGCAGGAATTCCGGGACAGGGGGCTATCAGCCCCAGCATTTT. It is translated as CASRNSGTGGYQPQHF.

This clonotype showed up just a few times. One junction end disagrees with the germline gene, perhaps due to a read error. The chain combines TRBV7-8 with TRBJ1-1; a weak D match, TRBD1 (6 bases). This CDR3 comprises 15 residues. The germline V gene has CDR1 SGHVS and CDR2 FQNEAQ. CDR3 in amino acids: CASSQGSGHRTKAFF. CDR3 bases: TGTGCCAGCAGCCAAGGGTCGGGACACCGCACTAAAGCTTTCTTT.

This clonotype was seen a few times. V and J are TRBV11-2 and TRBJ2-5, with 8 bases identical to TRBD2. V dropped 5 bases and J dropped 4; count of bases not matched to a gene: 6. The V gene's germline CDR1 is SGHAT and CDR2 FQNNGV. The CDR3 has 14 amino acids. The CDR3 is CASSPPSGGETQYF. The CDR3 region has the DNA TGTGCCAGCAGCCCCCCGAGCGGGGGAGAGACCCAGTACTTC.

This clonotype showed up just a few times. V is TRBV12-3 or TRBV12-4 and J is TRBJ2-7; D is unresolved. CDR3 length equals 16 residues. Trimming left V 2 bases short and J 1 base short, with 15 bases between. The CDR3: CASSLQATLPSYEQYF. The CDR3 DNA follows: TGTGCCAGCAGTTTACAGGCTACCCTACCTTCCTACGAGCAGTACTTC.

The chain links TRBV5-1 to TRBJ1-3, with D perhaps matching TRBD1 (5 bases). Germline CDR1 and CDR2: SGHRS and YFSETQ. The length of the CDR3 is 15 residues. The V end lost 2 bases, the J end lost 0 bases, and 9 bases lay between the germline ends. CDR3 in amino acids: CASSLGVHSGNTIYF. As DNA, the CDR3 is TGCGCCAGCAGCTTAGGGGTGCACTCTGGAAACACCATATATTTT.

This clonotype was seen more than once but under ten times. In nucleotides, the CDR3 is TGCAGCGTCGGGACTTCTGGAGCCAGCTACACCTTC. This translates into CSVGTSGASYTF. The chain employs TRBV29-1 and TRBJ1-2; D possibly corresponds to TRBD1 (5 bases). The V end was cut by 6 bases, the J end by 9 bases, with 17 bases between. CDR1 and CDR2 (germline): SQVTM, ANQGSEA. The CDR3 has 12 residues.

The CDR3 nucleotides read TGCAGTGCTATCCATCCGGGCAATCAGCCCCAGCATTTT. It yields the protein CSAIHPGNQPQHF. The chain uses TRBV20-1 and TRBJ1-5; D ambiguous. The CDR3 length is 13 residues. The germline V and J ends were trimmed by 4 bases and 2 bases, with 9 bases remaining between them. In germline, CDR1 is DFQATT, CDR2 SNEGSKA (reference sequence).

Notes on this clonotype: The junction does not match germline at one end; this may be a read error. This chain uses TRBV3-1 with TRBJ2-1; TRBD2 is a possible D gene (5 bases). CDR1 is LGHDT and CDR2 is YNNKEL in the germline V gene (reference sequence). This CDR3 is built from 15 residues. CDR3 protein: CASSHTHGVYNEQFF. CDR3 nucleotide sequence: TGTGCCAGCAGCCATACCCACGGGGTCTACAATGAGCAGTTCTTT.

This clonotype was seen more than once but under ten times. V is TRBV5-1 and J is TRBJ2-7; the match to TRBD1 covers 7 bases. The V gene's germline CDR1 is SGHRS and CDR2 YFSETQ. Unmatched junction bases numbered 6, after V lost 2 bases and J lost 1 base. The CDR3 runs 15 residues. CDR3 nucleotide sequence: TGCGCCAGCAGCTTAGACCCGGGACAGTCCTACGAGCAGTACTTC. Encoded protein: CASSLDPGQSYEQYF.

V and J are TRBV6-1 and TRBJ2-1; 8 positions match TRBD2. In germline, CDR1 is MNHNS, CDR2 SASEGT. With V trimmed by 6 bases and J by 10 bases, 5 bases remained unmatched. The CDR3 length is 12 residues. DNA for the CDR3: TGTGCCAGCAGCTGGGAGCGGGGGGAGCAGTTCTTC. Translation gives CASSWERGEQFF.

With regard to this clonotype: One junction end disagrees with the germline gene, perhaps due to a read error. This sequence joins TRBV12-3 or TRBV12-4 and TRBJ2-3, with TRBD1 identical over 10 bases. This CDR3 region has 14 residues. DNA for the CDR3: TGCGCCAGCAGTACACGGACAGGGGGAGATACGCAGTATTTT. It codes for CASSTRTGGDTQYF.

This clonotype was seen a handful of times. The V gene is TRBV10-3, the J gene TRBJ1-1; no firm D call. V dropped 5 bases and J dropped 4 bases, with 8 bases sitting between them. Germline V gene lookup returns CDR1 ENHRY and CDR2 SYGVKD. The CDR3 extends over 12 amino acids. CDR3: CAISRDGTEAFF. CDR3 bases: TGTGCCATCAGTCGTGATGGCACTGAAGCTTTCTTT.

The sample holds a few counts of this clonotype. In nucleotides, the CDR3 is TGCGCCAGCAGAGGACAGCCGTGGTCCCCTAGCACAGATACGCAGTATTTT. Protein: CASRGQPWSPSTDTQYF. The chain carries TRBV5-1 and TRBJ2-3; D may be TRBD1 (6 bases). The V end lost 5 bases, the J end lost 0 bases, and 19 bases lay between the germline ends. Germline V lookup: CDR1 SGHRS, CDR2 YFSETQ. This CDR3 has 17 residues.

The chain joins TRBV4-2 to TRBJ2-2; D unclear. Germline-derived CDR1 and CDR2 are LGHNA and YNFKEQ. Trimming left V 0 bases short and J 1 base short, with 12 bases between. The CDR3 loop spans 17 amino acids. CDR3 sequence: CASSQETGSGNTGELFF. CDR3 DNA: TGTGCCAGCAGCCAAGAAACCGGAAGTGGGAACACCGGGGAGCTGTTTTTT.

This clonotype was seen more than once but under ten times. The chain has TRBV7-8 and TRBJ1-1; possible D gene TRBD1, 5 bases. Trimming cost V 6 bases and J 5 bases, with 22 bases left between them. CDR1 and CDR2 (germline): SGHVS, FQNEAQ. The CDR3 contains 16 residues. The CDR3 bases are TGTGCCAGCAGTCATAGGCCCCCAGGGCTTGGGACTGAAGCTTTCTTT. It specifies CASSHRPPGLGTEAFF.

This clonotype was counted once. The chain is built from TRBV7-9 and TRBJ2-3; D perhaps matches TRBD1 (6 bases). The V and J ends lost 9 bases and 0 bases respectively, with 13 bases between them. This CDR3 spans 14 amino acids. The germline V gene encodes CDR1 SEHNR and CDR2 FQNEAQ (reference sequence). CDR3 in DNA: TGTGCCAGTTCTGGAGGACAGAGCACAGATACGCAGTATTTT. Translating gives CASSGGQSTDTQYF.

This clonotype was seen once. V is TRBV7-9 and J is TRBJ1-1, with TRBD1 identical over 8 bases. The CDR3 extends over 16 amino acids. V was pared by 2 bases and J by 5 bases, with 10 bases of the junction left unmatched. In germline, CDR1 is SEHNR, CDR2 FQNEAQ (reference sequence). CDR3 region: CASSLTSSGGKTEAFF. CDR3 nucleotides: TGTGCCAGCAGCTTAACGTCGTCAGGGGGCAAAACTGAAGCTTTCTTT. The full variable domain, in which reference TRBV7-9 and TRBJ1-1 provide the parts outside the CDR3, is DTGVSQNPRHKITKRGQNVTFRCDPISEHNRLYWYRQTLGQGPEFLTYFQNEAQLEKSRLLSDRFSAERPKGSFSTLEIQRTEQGDSAMYLCASSLTSSGGKTEAFFGQGTRLTVV.

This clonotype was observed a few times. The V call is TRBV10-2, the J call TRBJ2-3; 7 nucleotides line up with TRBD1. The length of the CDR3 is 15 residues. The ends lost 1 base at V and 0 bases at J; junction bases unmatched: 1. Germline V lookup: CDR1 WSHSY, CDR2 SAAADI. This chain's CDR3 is CASSELDRSTDTQYF. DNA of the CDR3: TGCGCCAGCAGTGAGTTGGACAGGAGCACAGATACGCAGTATTTT.

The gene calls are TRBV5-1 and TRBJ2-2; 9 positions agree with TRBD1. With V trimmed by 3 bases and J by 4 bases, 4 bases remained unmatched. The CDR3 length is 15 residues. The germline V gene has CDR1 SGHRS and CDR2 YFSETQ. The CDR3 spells CASSSMGQGTGELFF. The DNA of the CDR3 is TGCGCCAGCAGCTCTATGGGACAGGGCACCGGGGAGCTGTTTTTT.

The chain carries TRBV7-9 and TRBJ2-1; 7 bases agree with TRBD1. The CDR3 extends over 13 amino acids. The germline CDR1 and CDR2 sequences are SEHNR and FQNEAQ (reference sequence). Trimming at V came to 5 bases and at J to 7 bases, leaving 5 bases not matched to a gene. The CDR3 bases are TGTGCCAGCAGCCTAAGGGGGCTGAATGAGCAGTTCTTC. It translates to CASSLRGLNEQFF.